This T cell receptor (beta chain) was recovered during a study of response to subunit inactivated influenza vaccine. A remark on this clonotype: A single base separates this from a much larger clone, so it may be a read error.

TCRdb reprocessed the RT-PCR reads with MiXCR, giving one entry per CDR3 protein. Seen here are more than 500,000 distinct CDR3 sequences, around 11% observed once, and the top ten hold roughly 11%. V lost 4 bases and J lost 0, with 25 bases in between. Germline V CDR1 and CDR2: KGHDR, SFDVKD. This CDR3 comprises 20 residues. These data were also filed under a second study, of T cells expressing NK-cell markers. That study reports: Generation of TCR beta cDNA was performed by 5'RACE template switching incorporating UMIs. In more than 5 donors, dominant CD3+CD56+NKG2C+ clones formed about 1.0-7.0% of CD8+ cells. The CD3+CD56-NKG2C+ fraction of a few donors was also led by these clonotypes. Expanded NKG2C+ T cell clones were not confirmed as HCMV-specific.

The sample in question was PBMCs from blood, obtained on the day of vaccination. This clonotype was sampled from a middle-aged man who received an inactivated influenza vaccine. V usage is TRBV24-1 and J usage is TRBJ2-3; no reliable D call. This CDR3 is CATSDPAGGPYPASTDTQYF. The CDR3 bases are TGTGCCACCAGTGACCCGGCAGGCGGACCATATCCGGCTAGCACAGATACGCAGTATTTT.